This TCR beta chain was observed in a study of blood T cells in healthy people across ages. A sample-barcoded 5' primer and a J-beta primer mix were used in a second PCR of roughly 6 to 11 cycles. TCRdb redid the calling of the 5' RACE reads with MiXCR, one entry per CDR3 protein. The repertoire holds some 1,500,000 distinct CDR3 sequences, with approximately 42% as singletons. Trimming took 0 bases from V and 7 from J; bases not matched to a gene: 10. CDR3 length equals 15 residues. Germline CDR1 is SGHRS and CDR2 is YFSETQ. In this sample, this clonotype turned up a few times. Sequencing was performed on blood. The rearrangement joins TRBV5-1 to TRBJ2-7; 7 positions agree with TRBD2. The source of this sequence is a woman under 30 in good health. The CDR3 DNA reads as TGCGCCAGCAGCTTGGGGGGAGCAGCGGGGACGGAGCAGTACTTC. Protein sequence: CASSLGGAAGTEQYF.